This entry lists 27 T cell receptor beta chains sequenced from one sample in a study of shared clonotypes between healthy human individuals. TCRdb's copy holds only in-frame clones and misses some; the assay was immunoSEQ multiplex PCR. The sample carries about 2.2 million clones, roughly 93% recorded once. CD45RO negativity and positive selection for CCR7 defined naive CD8 cells, a population that excluded terminally differentiated effector memory CD45RA+ cells. Sequencing was carried out using naive CD8+ T cells from PBMCs. The receptor source for this set is a man younger than 35 in good health. Some clones in this sample may be carry-over from other donors' samples.

V gene TRBV4-2 combines with J gene TRBJ1-3; unclear D gene. The germline V gene encodes CDR1 LGHNA and CDR2 YNFKEQ. The CDR3 length is 16 residues. V was pared by 0 bases and J by 4 bases, with 13 bases between. The chain's CDR3 is CASSQDLGSVGNTIYF. The CDR3 DNA reads TGTGCCAGCAGCCAAGATCTCGGGTCTGTAGGAAACACCATATATTTT.

This chain connects TRBV6-1 to TRBJ2-7; maybe TRBD2 (6 bases). Trimming left V 1 base short and J 2 bases short, with 12 bases between. The CDR3 runs 15 residues. From germline, CDR1 is MNHNS and CDR2 SASEGT. CDR3: CASSEGVGGAYEQYF. DNA for the CDR3: TGTGCCAGCAGTGAAGGGGTCGGGGGTGCCTACGAGCAGTACTTC.

The chain combines TRBV11-3 with TRBJ2-7; perhaps D is TRBD1 or TRBD2 (5 bases each). Germline CDR1 is SGHNT and CDR2 is YENEEA. The CDR3 contains 15 residues. Trimming left V 6 bases short and J 0 bases short, with 15 bases between. Written as DNA, the CDR3 is TGTGCCAGCAGTTACCGGGACGATAGCTCCTACGAGCAGTACTTC. Translating it yields CASSYRDDSSYEQYF.

This rearrangement joins TRBV28 to TRBJ2-7; TRBD1 matches 10 bases. Germline V gives CDR1 MDHEN, CDR2 SYDVKM. Unmatched junction bases numbered 4, after V lost 5 bases and J lost 3 bases. This CDR3 has 14 amino acids. For the CDR3, the DNA is TGTGCCAGCAGTAGACAGGGGGCAAGCTACGAGCAGTACTTC. Translating gives CASSRQGASYEQYF.

The chain links TRBV27 to TRBJ1-5; no firm D call. Germline-derived CDR1 and CDR2 are MNHEY and SMNVEV (reference sequence). With 4 bases removed from V and 7 bases from J, the gap between germline ends came to 11 bases. This CDR3 is 13 amino acids long. The CDR3 coding sequence is TGTGCCAGCAGTTGGTCGGTAGGCCAGCCCCAGCATTTT. It specifies CASSWSVGQPQHF.

This clone was recorded only once. V gene TRBV11-2 combines with J gene TRBJ2-3; 12 bases line up with TRBD2. Germline assignment: CDR1 SGHAT and CDR2 FQNNGV. V was pared by 5 bases and J by 6 bases, with 9 bases of the junction left unmatched. The CDR3 runs to 16 residues. CDR3 region: CASSPRLAGGPDTQYF. DNA of the CDR3: TGTGCCAGCAGCCCCCGCCTAGCGGGAGGGCCGGATACGCAGTATTTT. The full variable domain, completed using reference TRBV11-2 and TRBJ2-3, is EAGVAQSPRYKIIEKRQSVAFWCNPISGHATLYWYQQILGQGPKLLIQFQNNGVVDDSQLPKDRFSAERLKGVDSTLKIQPAKLEDSAVYLCASSPRLAGGPDTQYFGPGTRLTVL.

V and J are TRBV5-1 and TRBJ2-4; 7 bases fit TRBD1. The J segment lost 1 base and the V segment lost 4 bases, leaving 20 bases of the junction unmatched. The CDR3 sequence is 20 residues long. Germline V gives CDR1 SGHRS, CDR2 YFSETQ. This CDR3 reads CASSLYRRKTGEEAKNIQYF. The CDR3 DNA follows: TGCGCCAGCAGCCTCTACCGAAGAAAAACAGGGGAAGAGGCCAAAAACATTCAGTACTTC.

This chain links TRBV27 with TRBJ2-7; 12 nucleotides line up with TRBD2. V shed 4 bases and J 5 bases; nucleotides not matched to a gene: 9. This CDR3 has 16 residues. The germline V gene has CDR1 MNHEY and CDR2 SMNVEV (reference sequence). The CDR3 DNA reads TGTGCCAGCAGTTCTCCCCGGACTAGCGGGAAGCACGAGCAGTACTTC. It codes for CASSSPRTSGKHEQYF.

Details on this clone: Other DNA sequences in the sample encode the same CDR3. The chain has TRBV27 and TRBJ2-7, with D perhaps TRBD1 or TRBD2 (5 bases each). V was shortened by 2 bases and J by 0 bases, with 11 bases between the two germline ends. Germline V gives CDR1 MNHEY, CDR2 SMNVEV (reference sequence). The CDR3 is made up of 15 amino acids. CDR3 nucleotides: TGTGCCAGCAGTTTAAAAGGGGACGGCTCCTACGAGCAGTACTTC. Amino acid sequence: CASSLKGDGSYEQYF.

This clone appeared a few times. Different DNA sequences within this sample yield the same CDR3. This rearrangement joins TRBV30 to TRBJ1-1; D is unclear. The CDR3 has 12 amino acids. CDR1 GTSNPN and CDR2 SVGIG come from the germline V gene (reference sequence). V lost 3 bases and J 0 bases, leaving 5 bases between the germline ends. CDR3: CAWSLMNTEAFF. The CDR3 DNA is TGTGCCTGGAGCCTAATGAACACTGAAGCTTTCTTT. Based on the CDR3 plus reference TRBV30 and TRBJ1-1, the full variable domain is SQTIHQWPATLVQPVGSPLSLECTVEGTSNPNLYWYRQAAGRGLQLLFYSVGIGQISSEVPQNLSASRPQDRQFILSSKKLLLSDSGFYLCAWSLMNTEAFFGQGTRLTVV.

The chain employs TRBV27 and TRBJ2-1; TRBD1 aligns across 11 bases. The germline CDR1 and CDR2 sequences are MNHEY and SMNVEV (reference sequence). The CDR3 covers 16 residues. Trimming took 6 bases from V and 7 from J; bases not matched to a gene: 11. The CDR3 here is CASSLIGGTGGNEQFF. CDR3 coding DNA: TGTGCCAGCAGCCTTATAGGCGGGACAGGGGGGAATGAGCAGTTCTTC.

The chain uses TRBV27 and TRBJ2-3, with D possibly being TRBD1 or TRBD2 (5 bases each). The germline V gene has CDR1 MNHEY and CDR2 SMNVEV (reference sequence). This CDR3 comprises 16 residues. The germline V and J ends were trimmed by 0 bases and 2 bases, with 12 bases remaining between them. The CDR3 sequence is CASSLSPGTFTDTQYF. The CDR3 region has the DNA TGTGCCAGCAGTTTATCACCGGGGACCTTCACAGATACGCAGTATTTT.

This chain links TRBV6-5 with TRBJ1-5; D uncertain. Between the trimmed V and J ends, which lost 4 bases and 4 bases, there was a span of 8 bases. This CDR3 is 13 amino acids long. Germline V gives CDR1 MNHEY, CDR2 SVGAGI. This CDR3 is CASSSKGNQPQHF. The CDR3 bases are TGTGCCAGCAGTTCCAAAGGGAATCAGCCCCAGCATTTT.

V and J are TRBV7-9 and TRBJ2-7, with TRBD2 as a possible D gene (6 bases). The CDR3 runs 15 residues. Germline lookup yields CDR1 SEHNR and CDR2 FQNEAQ (reference sequence). V lost 4 bases and J lost 5, with 18 bases in between. CDR3 region: CASSWTGTYLHEQYF. The CDR3 coding sequence is TGTGCCAGCAGCTGGACCGGGACTTACCTACACGAGCAGTACTTC.

The chain carries TRBV19 and TRBJ1-1; D not certain. Per germline, CDR1 LNHDA and CDR2 SQIVND (reference sequence). The length of the CDR3 is 13 residues. V was trimmed by 8 bases and J by 7 bases, leaving 17 bases between them. CDR3 sequence reads: CASAPSLVGEAFF. DNA for the CDR3: TGTGCCAGTGCCCCATCCCTCGTCGGTGAAGCTTTCTTT.

As for this clone: This same CDR3 is encoded by further DNA sequences in the sample. This chain connects TRBV5-1 to TRBJ2-3, with TRBD1 identical over 8 bases. Germline lookup yields CDR1 SGHRS and CDR2 YFSETQ. This CDR3 has 14 residues. V was pared by 0 bases and J by 6 bases, with 3 bases of the junction left unmatched. DNA of the CDR3: TGCGCCAGCAGCTTGGGACAGGGGATCGATACGCAGTATTTT. It specifies CASSLGQGIDTQYF. Full variable domain (outside the CDR3, taken from reference TRBV5-1 and TRBJ2-3): KAGVTQTPRYLIKTRGQQVTLSCSPISGHRSVSWYQQTPGQGLQFLFEYFSETQRNKGNFPGRFSGRQFSNSRSEMNVSTLELGDSALYLCASSLGQGIDTQYFGPGTRLTVL.

The chain joins TRBV29-1 to TRBJ1-4; a possible D gene is TRBD1 (6 bases). The CDR3 length is 16 residues. The germline V gene has CDR1 SQVTM and CDR2 ANQGSEA. V was shortened by 4 bases and J by 8 bases, with 23 bases between the two germline ends. The CDR3 loop reads CSVVFSLGGAGEKLFF. The DNA of the CDR3 is TGCAGCGTTGTATTCTCACTCGGGGGCGCAGGAGAAAAACTGTTTTTT.

J is TRBJ2-7 and V is TRBV5-4; 7 bases align to TRBD2. The CDR3 is made up of 15 amino acids. V dropped 4 bases and J dropped 2; count of bases not matched to a gene: 9. Germline V gene lookup returns CDR1 SGHNT and CDR2 YYREEE (reference sequence). This CDR3 reads CASSLSGTTPYEQYF. CDR3 in DNA: TGTGCCAGCAGCCTATCCGGGACTACGCCCTACGAGCAGTACTTC.

The chain is built from TRBV30 and TRBJ1-1; D uncertain. Trimming pared 3 bases from V and 5 bases from J, leaving 10 bases between. Germline V gene sequence: CDR1 GTSNPN, CDR2 SVGIG (reference sequence). The CDR3 extends over 12 amino acids. CDR3: CAWSPPVTEAFF. The CDR3 region has the DNA TGTGCCTGGAGCCCTCCGGTTACTGAAGCTTTCTTT.

Note on this clone: Other DNA sequences of this sample code for an identical CDR3. The rearrangement joins TRBV7-9 to TRBJ1-1; weak D call: TRBD1 (5 bases). Looked up from germline, CDR1 is SEHNR and CDR2 is FQNEAQ (reference sequence). This CDR3 region has 11 residues. Trimming took 3 bases from V and 8 from J, leaving 7 bases between them. In DNA, the CDR3 is TGTGCCAGCAGCTTCGACAGCGAAGCTTTCTTT. Protein: CASSFDSEAFF. The variable domain in full, completed from reference TRBV7-9 and TRBJ1-1, reads DTGVSQNPRHKITKRGQNVTFRCDPISEHNRLYWYRQTLGQGPEFLTYFQNEAQLEKSRLLSDRFSAERPKGSFSTLEIQRTEQGDSAMYLCASSFDSEAFFGQGTRLTVV.

This sequence joins TRBV4-3 and TRBJ1-1; no firm D call. V was clipped by 0 bases and J by 5 bases, with 10 bases between them. This CDR3 comprises 14 residues. Germline CDR1 reads LGHNA; CDR2 reads YSLEER. CDR3 nucleotides: TGCGCCAGCAGCCAAGATTCCGGCTGGACTGAAGCTTTCTTT. Protein: CASSQDSGWTEAFF.

About this clone: A read error may produce the germline difference seen at one junction end. Other DNA sequences in the same sample also yield this CDR3. V and J are TRBV10-2 and TRBJ2-7, with 7 nucleotides matching TRBD1. Germline CDR1 and CDR2: WSHSY and SAAADI. This CDR3 spans 13 amino acids. CDR3 region: CASRGTDSYEQYF. The CDR3 coding sequence is TGTGCCAGCAGGGGGACAGACTCCTACGAGCAGTACTTC.

This sequence joins TRBV19 and TRBJ2-1, with D unclear. CDR1 and CDR2 (germline): LNHDA, SQIVND (reference sequence). Trimming took off 6 bases at V and 9 bases at J, with 27 bases between the two ends. The CDR3 covers 17 residues. CDR3 DNA sequence: TGTGCCAGTAGCTTAGACGGTCTTCTTACCGGTTTATTTGAGCAGTTCTTC. It translates to CASSLDGLLTGLFEQFF.

This rearrangement joins TRBV4-1 to TRBJ2-1, with D unresolved. CDR3 length equals 16 residues. Trimming pared 1 base from V and 7 bases from J, leaving 17 bases between. Germline CDR1 is MGHRA and CDR2 is YSYEKL. This CDR3 is CASSQGVGPIPNEQFF. Here the CDR3 DNA reads TGCGCCAGCAGCCAAGGAGTCGGGCCTATACCGAATGAGCAGTTCTTC.

The rearrangement links TRBV5-1 to TRBJ2-5; possibly TRBD1 for D (6 bases). The CDR3 extends over 15 amino acids. Trimming cost V 1 base and J 2 bases, with 12 bases left between them. Germline CDR1 and CDR2: SGHRS and YFSETQ. The CDR3 protein is CASSLRVRGQETQYF. In nucleotides, the CDR3 is TGCGCCAGCAGCTTGAGGGTAAGGGGGCAAGAGACCCAGTACTTC.

The CDR3 sequence: CASSDRGGSYENYGYTF. CDR3 nucleotides: TGTGCCAGCAGCGACCGTGGAGGTTCATACGAGAACTATGGCTACACCTTC. This chain uses TRBV9 with TRBJ1-2, with no clear D. The CDR3 is 17 amino acids. V lost 3 bases and J 2 bases, leaving 20 bases between the germline ends. The germline CDR1 and CDR2 sequences are SGDLS and YYNGEE.

The chain has TRBV19 and TRBJ1-1; 9 bases are shared with TRBD1. Germline V lookup: CDR1 LNHDA, CDR2 SQIVND (reference sequence). The CDR3 contains 15 residues. The junction had 7 bases not matched to a gene; V was cut back by 5 bases and J by 3 bases. This CDR3 is CASSEYRGLDTEAFF. CDR3 DNA sequence: TGTGCCAGTAGTGAGTACAGGGGGCTGGACACTGAAGCTTTCTTT.